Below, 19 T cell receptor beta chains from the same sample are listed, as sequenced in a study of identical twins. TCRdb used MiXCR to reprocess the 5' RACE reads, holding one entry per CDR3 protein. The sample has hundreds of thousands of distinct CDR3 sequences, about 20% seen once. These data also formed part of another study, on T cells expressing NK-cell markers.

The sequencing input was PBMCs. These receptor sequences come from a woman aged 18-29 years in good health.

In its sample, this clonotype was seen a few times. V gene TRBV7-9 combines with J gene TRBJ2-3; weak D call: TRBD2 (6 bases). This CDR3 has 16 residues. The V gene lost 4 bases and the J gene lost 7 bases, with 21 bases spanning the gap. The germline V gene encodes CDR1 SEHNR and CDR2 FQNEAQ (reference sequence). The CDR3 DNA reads TGTGCCAGCAGCTCCCAAGGCGTAGCGGCCCTGAATACGCAGTATTTT. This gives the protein CASSSQGVAALNTQYF.

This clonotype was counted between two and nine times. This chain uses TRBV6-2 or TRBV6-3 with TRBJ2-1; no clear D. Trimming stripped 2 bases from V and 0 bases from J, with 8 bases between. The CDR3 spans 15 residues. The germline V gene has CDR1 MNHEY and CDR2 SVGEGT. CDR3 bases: TGTGCCAGCAGTTACAGGATGAGCTCCTACAATGAGCAGTTCTTC. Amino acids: CASSYRMSSYNEQFF.

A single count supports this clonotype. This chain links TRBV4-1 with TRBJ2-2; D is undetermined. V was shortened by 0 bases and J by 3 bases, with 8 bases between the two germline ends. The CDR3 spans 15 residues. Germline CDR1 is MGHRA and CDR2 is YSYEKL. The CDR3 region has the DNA TGCGCCAGCAGCCAAGAAGAAGGGTACACCGGGGAGCTGTTTTTT. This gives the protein CASSQEEGYTGELFF.

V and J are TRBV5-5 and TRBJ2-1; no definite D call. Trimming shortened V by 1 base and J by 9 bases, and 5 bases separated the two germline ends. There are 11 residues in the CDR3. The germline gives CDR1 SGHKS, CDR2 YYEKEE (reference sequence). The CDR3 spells CASSLLTEQFF. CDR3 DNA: TGTGCCAGCAGCTTGTTGACTGAGCAGTTCTTC. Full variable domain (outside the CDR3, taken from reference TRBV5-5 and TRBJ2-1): DAGVTQSPTHLIKTRGQQVTLRCSPISGHKSVSWYQQVLGQGPQFIFQYYEKEERGRGNFPDRFSARQFPNYSSELNVNALLLGDSALYLCASSLLTEQFFGPGTRLTVL.

This CDR3 is CTPSLIGMETQYF. In nucleotides, the CDR3 is TGCACCCCCAGTCTAATCGGGATGGAGACCCAGTACTTC. The chain carries TRBV20-1 and TRBJ2-5, with a tentative D call TRBD2 (5 bases). The CDR3 is 13 residues long. Germline V gene sequence: CDR1 DFQATT, CDR2 SNEGSKA (reference sequence).

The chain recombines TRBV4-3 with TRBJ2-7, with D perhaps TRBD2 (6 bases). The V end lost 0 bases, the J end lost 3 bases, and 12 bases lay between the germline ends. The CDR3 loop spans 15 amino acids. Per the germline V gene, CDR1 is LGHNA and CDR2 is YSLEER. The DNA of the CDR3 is TGCGCCAGCAGCCAAGAGGGGGGAGCTTTCTACGAGCAGTACTTC. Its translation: CASSQEGGAFYEQYF.

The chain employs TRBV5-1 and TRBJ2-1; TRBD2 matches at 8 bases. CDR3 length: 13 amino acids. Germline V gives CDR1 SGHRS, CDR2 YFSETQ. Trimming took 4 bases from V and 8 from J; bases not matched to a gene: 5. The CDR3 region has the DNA TGCGCCAGCAGCCGCGGGGGGATCGATGAGCAGTTCTTC. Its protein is CASSRGGIDEQFF.

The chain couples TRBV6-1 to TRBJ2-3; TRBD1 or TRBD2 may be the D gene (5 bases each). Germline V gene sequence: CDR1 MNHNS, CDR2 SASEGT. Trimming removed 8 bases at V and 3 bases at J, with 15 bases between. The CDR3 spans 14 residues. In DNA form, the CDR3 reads TGTGCCAGCTTTAGGGGAGTGAGTACAGATACGCAGTATTTT. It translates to CASFRGVSTDTQYF.

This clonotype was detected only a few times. In nucleotides, the CDR3 is TGTGCCAGCAGTTACCCTGACAGCTCTGGGGCCAACGTCCTGACTTTC. This translates into CASSYPDSSGANVLTF. The chain carries TRBV6-5 and TRBJ2-6; a possible D gene is TRBD1 (5 bases). V was cut by 2 bases and J by 0 bases, with 8 bases left in between. CDR1 is MNHEY, CDR2 SVGAGI, per germline. The CDR3 loop spans 16 amino acids.

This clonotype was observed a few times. CDR3 in amino acids: CSVGQGSGEKLFF. Written as DNA, the CDR3 is TGCAGCGTCGGACAGGGGTCAGGAGAAAAACTGTTTTTT. The gene calls are TRBV29-1 and TRBJ1-4; TRBD1 matches at 9 bases. In germline, CDR1 is SQVTM, CDR2 ANQGSEA. The CDR3 consists of 13 residues. Trimming at V came to 6 bases and at J to 8 bases, leaving 7 bases not matched to a gene.

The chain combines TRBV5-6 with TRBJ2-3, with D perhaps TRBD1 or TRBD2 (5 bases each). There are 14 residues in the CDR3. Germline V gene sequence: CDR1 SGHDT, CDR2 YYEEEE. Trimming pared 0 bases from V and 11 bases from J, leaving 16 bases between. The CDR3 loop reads CASSLGRRSGQQYF. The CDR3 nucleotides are TGTGCCAGCAGCTTGGGTCGGAGGTCGGGGCAGCAGTATTTT. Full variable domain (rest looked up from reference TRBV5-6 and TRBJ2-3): DAGVTQSPTHLIKTRGQQVTLRCSPKSGHDTVSWYQQALGQGPQFIFQYYEEEERQRGNFPDRFSGHQFPNYSSELNVNALLLGDSALYLCASSLGRRSGQQYFGPGTRLTVL.

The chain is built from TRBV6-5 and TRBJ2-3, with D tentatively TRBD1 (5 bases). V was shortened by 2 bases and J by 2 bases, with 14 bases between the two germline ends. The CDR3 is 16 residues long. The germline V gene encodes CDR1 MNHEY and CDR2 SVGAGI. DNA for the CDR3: TGTGCCAGCAGTTACCCAGACAGAAGCAACACAGATACGCAGTATTTT. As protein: CASSYPDRSNTDTQYF.

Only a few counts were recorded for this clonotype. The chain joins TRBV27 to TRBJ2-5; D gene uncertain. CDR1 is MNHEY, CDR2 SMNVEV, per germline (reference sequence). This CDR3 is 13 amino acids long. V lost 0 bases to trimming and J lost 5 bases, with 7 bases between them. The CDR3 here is CASSLSPLETQYF. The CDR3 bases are TGTGCCAGCAGTTTATCCCCACTTGAGACCCAGTACTTC.

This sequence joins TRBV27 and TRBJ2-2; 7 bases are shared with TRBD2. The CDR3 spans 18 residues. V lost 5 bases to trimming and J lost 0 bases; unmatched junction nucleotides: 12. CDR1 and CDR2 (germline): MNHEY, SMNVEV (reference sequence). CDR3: CASSLRPLAATNTGELFF. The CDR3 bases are TGTGCCAGCAGTCTTCGCCCGCTAGCGGCAACGAACACCGGGGAGCTGTTTTTT.

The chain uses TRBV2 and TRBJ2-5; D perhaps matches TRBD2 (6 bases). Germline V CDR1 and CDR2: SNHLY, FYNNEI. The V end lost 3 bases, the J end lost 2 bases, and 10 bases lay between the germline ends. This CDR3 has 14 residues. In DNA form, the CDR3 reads TGTGCCAGCAGTGAGCCCGGGACTCAAGAGACCCAGTACTTC. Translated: CASSEPGTQETQYF. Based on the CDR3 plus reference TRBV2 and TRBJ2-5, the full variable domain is EPEVTQTPSHQVTQMGQEVILRCVPISNHLYFYWYRQILGQKVEFLVSFYNNEISEKSEIFDDQFSVERPDGSNFTLKIRSTKLEDSAMYFCASSEPGTQETQYFGPGTRLLVL.

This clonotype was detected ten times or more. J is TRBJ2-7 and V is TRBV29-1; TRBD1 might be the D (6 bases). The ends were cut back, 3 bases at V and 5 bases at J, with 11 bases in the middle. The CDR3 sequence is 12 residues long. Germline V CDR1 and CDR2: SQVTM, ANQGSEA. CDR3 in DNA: TGCAGCGTTGACAGGCAGGGGAACGAGCAGTACTTC. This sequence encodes CSVDRQGNEQYF.

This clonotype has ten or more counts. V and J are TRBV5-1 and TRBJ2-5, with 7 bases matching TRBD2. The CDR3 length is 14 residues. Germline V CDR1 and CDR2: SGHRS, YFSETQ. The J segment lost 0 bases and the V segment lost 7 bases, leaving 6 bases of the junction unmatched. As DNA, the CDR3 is TGCGCCAGCCGGCCACTAGCGCACCAAGAGACCCAGTACTTC. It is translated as CASRPLAHQETQYF.

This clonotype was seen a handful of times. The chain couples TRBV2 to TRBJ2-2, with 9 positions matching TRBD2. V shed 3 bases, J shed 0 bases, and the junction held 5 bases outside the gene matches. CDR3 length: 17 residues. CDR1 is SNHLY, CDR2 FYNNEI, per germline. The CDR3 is CASSDPSGGSNTGELFF. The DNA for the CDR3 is TGTGCCAGCAGTGATCCCAGCGGGGGGTCGAACACCGGGGAGCTGTTTTTT. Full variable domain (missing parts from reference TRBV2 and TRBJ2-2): EPEVTQTPSHQVTQMGQEVILRCVPISNHLYFYWYRQILGQKVEFLVSFYNNEISEKSEIFDDQFSVERPDGSNFTLKIRSTKLEDSAMYFCASSDPSGGSNTGELFFGEGSRLTVL.

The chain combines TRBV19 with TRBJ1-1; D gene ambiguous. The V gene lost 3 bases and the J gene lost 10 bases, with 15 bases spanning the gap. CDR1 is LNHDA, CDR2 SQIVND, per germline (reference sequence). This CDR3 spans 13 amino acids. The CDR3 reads CASSMEYIGGAFF. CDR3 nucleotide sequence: TGTGCCAGTAGTATGGAGTACATAGGTGGAGCTTTCTTT.